This T cell receptor beta chain was recovered during a study of T cell repertoires in cytomegalovirus infection. Study-wide background: As its CMV epitopes, the study selected recently identified HLA-C-restricted and well-studied HLA-B-restricted targets. Matching HLA type and CMV infection were both indicated by public TCR beta signatures.

TCRdb recomputed calls from the reads with MiXCR, one row per CDR3 protein. The sample carries approximately 500,000 distinct CDR3 sequences, around 30% recorded once. Study outcomes and limitations: Within the response measured ex vivo, HLA-C-restricted CMV-specific TCR beta clonotypes were dominant.

Worth noting for this clonotype: Its target is not known.

This specimen consisted of cultured PBMCs, obtained from culture after CMV antigen stimulation. This TCR came from a human donor in good health (CMV status not recorded). Some clones in this sample may be carry-over from other donors' samples.

CDR3 nucleotide sequence: TGTGCCAGTAGTATCTACTCCACGGGAGCAGCAGATACGCAGTATTTT. It codes for CASSIYSTGAADTQYF. The V gene is TRBV19, the J gene TRBJ2-3; possibly TRBD2 for D (6 bases). Germline CDR1 and CDR2: LNHDA and SQIVND (reference sequence). The CDR3 runs 16 residues. Trimming took off 3 bases at V and 4 bases at J, with 17 bases between the two ends.